A selection of T cell receptor beta chains follows, all from one sample in a study of T cells in tumors and immune-related adverse events. The assay was immunoSEQ multiplex PCR, and TCRdb's table has in-frame clones only and misses some. The sample records about 20,000 clones, 85% to 95% being singletons. Sequenced here: lymph node tissue, sampled from a patient treated with anti-PD-1 therapy. Every receptor here comes from a female donor with metastatic renal cell carcinoma. The CDR3 runs from the conserved cysteine through the conserved F or W. D genes are given only for firm matches. For some rows the clone size is stated as once, few or many, or as a class when expanded; others skip it.

D gene,J gene,clone size,V gene,CDR3 protein,CDR3 DNA
-,TRBJ1-4,-,TRBV4-3,CASSQDRSHGYTNEKLFF,TGCGCCAGCAGCCAAGATAGGTCCCATGGGTATACTAATGAAAAACTGTTTTTT
-,TRBJ1-3,-,TRBV6-5,CASSYSAGGGNTIYF,TGTGCCAGCAGTTACTCTGCGGGGGGGGGAAACACCATATATTTT
-,TRBJ2-5,-,TRBV7-6,CASSPDRGETQYF,TGTGCCAGCAGCCCCGATCGCGGGGAGACCCAGTACTTC
TRBD1,TRBJ1-1,-,TRBV18,CATKDRVGTEAFF,TGTGCCACAAAAGACAGGGTGGGTACTGAAGCTTTCTTT
TRBD2,TRBJ2-3,-,TRBV5-1,CASSLAPSGSTDTQYF,TGCGCCAGCAGCTTGGCCCCTAGCGGAAGCACAGATACGCAGTATTTT
TRBD1,TRBJ2-5,-,TRBV10-1,CASSDGTGGFETQYF,TGCGCCAGCAGTGACGGGACAGGGGGCTTTGAGACCCAGTACTTC
-,TRBJ2-7,once,TRBV7-2,CASSSTPRLSSYEQYF,TGTGCCAGCAGCTCGACTCCGAGACTAAGCTCCTACGAGCAGTACTTC
-,TRBJ1-2,-,TRBV7-6,CASSLGDGYTF,TGTGCCAGCAGCTTAGGAGATGGCTACACCTTC
-,TRBJ1-5,-,TRBV28,CASNNVRADGNQPQHF,TGTGCCAGCAACAATGTGAGGGCGGATGGCAATCAGCCCCAGCATTTT
TRBD2,TRBJ2-7,-,TRBV29-1,CSVLTSGSGGDSSYEQYF,TGCAGCGTTTTGACCAGCGGAAGCGGGGGTGACAGCTCCTACGAGCAGTACTTC
-,TRBJ1-4,-,TRBV10-2,CASSAGTGSHEKLFF,TGCGCCAGCAGCGCCGGGACGGGTAGTCATGAAAAACTGTTTTTT
-,TRBJ2-1,-,TRBV7-8,CASSLDRAIEQFF,TGTGCCAGCAGCTTAGACAGGGCAATAGAGCAGTTCTTC
TRBD2,TRBJ2-3,-,TRBV15,CATSDGGRWTDTQYF,TGTGCCACCAGCGATGGCGGGAGATGGACAGATACGCAGTATTTT
-,TRBJ1-4,-,TRBV19,CASSMEQLSEKLFF,TGTGCCAGTAGTATGGAACAGTTATCAGAAAAACTGTTTTTT
TRBD1,TRBJ2-1,-,TRBV7-9,CASSPRDSPYNEQFF,TGTGCCAGCAGCCCACGGGACAGTCCTTACAATGAGCAGTTCTTC
TRBD1,TRBJ1-1,-,TRBV6-1,CASRVNRGRATEAFF,TGTGCCAGCAGGGTAAACAGGGGGAGAGCCACTGAAGCTTTCTTT
TRBD2,TRBJ2-1,-,TRBV2,CASSSGGTYNEQFF,TGTGCCAGCAGTAGCGGGGGCACCTACAATGAGCAGTTCTTC
-,TRBJ1-1,-,TRBV19,CASSIGGGRVSTEAFF,TGTGCCAGTAGTATAGGCGGGGGGAGAGTGAGCACTGAAGCTTTCTTT
-,TRBJ2-7,-,TRBV6-5,CASRGGAPTEQYF,TGTGCCAGCCGAGGTGGAGCACCCACCGAGCAGTACTTC
-,TRBJ2-2,-,TRBV18,CASSPQTGTASAAGELFF,TGTGCCAGCTCACCCCAGACCGGGACCGCGTCGGCCGCCGGGGAGCTGTTTTTT
-,TRBJ1-1,-,TRBV6-4,CASSYRVQTEAFF,TGTGCCAGCAGTTACAGGGTCCAGACTGAAGCTTTCTTT
-,TRBJ1-3,-,TRBV29-1,CSVSGRAGNTIYF,TGCAGCGTCAGCGGCAGGGCCGGAAACACCATATATTTT
-,TRBJ1-1,-,TRBV5-1,CASSFGRNTEAFF,TGCGCCAGCAGCTTTGGCCGGAACACTGAAGCTTTCTTT
-,TRBJ1-4,-,TRBV19,CASRGGVENEKLFF,TGTGCCAGTAGAGGTGGAGTCGAGAATGAAAAACTGTTTTTT
-,TRBJ1-1,-,TRBV11-1,CASSLWGGGNTEAFF,TGTGCCAGCAGCTTGTGGGGAGGAGGGAACACTGAAGCTTTCTTT
-,TRBJ2-6,-,TRBV12-2,CASRLACSSGANVLTF,TGTGCAAGTCGCTTAGCGTGCAGCTCTGGGGCCAACGTCCTGACTTTC
TRBD2,TRBJ2-3,-,TRBV6-4,CASSDSGLAEGDTQYF,TGTGCCAGCAGTGACTCCGGACTAGCGGAGGGGGATACGCAGTATTTT
TRBD1,TRBJ2-7,-,TRBV10-3,CAIRQGDPYEQYF,TGTGCCATCAGACAGGGGGACCCCTACGAGCAGTACTTC
TRBD2,TRBJ2-2,-,TRBV19,CATTGASGRARTGELFF,TGTGCCACTACAGGGGCTAGCGGGAGGGCGAGGACCGGGGAGCTGTTTTTT
TRBD1,TRBJ1-5,-,TRBV5-6,CASSPGQANQPQHF,TGTGCCAGCAGCCCGGGACAGGCGAATCAGCCCCAGCATTTT
-,TRBJ2-3,once,TRBV2,CASSATSFYTDTQYF,TGTGCCAGCAGTGCGACTAGTTTCTACACAGATACGCAGTATTTT
-,TRBJ2-6,-,TRBV25-1,CASLSGANVLTF,TGTGCCAGCCTCTCTGGGGCCAACGTCCTGACTTTC
TRBD2,TRBJ2-5,-,TRBV10-3,CAISELESGGREETQYF,TGTGCCATCAGTGAGTTGGAAAGCGGGGGACGTGAGGAGACCCAGTACTTC
TRBD1,TRBJ2-6,-,TRBV29-1,CSFTGGAYGANVLTF,TGCAGCTTCACAGGGGGCGCTTATGGGGCCAACGTCCTGACTTTC
-,TRBJ1-1,-,TRBV19,CASSIGGAMNTEAFF,TGTGCCAGTAGTATTGGGGGGGCCATGAACACTGAAGCTTTCTTT
TRBD2,TRBJ2-1,-,TRBV5-1,CASRGGLAGDSYNEQFF,TGCGCCAGCAGGGGGGGACTAGCGGGAGACTCCTACAATGAGCAGTTCTTC
-,TRBJ2-7,-,TRBV6-6,CASSPRTALTYEQYF,TGTGCCAGCAGTCCCCGGACAGCGCTGACCTACGAGCAGTACTTC
TRBD2,TRBJ2-7,-,TRBV4-2,CASSQEGRGYEQYF,TGTGCCAGCAGCCAAGAAGGGAGGGGTTACGAGCAGTACTTC
-,TRBJ2-7,-,TRBV19,CASSIERLNSEEQYF,TGTGCCAGTAGTATAGAGCGTCTCAACTCTGAGGAGCAGTACTTC
TRBD1,TRBJ2-3,-,TRBV10-3,CAINDKTGDPRTDTQYF,TGTGCCATCAACGACAAGACAGGGGACCCGAGGACAGATACGCAGTATTTT
TRBD1,TRBJ1-5,-,TRBV4-2,CASSQGDGQGYSNQPQHF,TGTGCCAGCAGCCAGGGGGATGGACAGGGGTACAGCAATCAGCCCCAGCATTTT
-,TRBJ1-6,-,TRBV14,CASSQLSPYSSPLHF,TGTGCCAGCAGCCAGCTCAGCCCTTACTCGTCACCCCTCCACTTT